This entry lists 18 T cell receptor beta chains sequenced from one sample in a study of blood T cell repertoires in COVID-19. Clones were sequenced by immunoSEQ multiplex PCR, and TCRdb holds only the in-frame ones, with some missing. The data show more than 55,000 clones, 86% seen once. The source material was peripheral blood. All receptors derive from a woman aged 80 or over with acute or convalescent COVID-19.

The rearrangement joins TRBV7-9 to TRBJ2-2; D not resolved. Germline-derived CDR1 and CDR2 are SEHNR and FQNEAQ (reference sequence). V shed 3 bases and J shed 1 base, with 9 bases lying between them. CDR3 size: 15 residues. CDR3 sequence: CASSLSQVNTGELFF. The DNA of the CDR3 is TGTGCCAGCAGCTTGTCCCAGGTGAACACCGGGGAGCTGTTTTTT.

The V and J genes are TRBV15 and TRBJ2-5; D is uncertain. The CDR3 runs 15 residues. Germline assignment: CDR1 LNHNV and CDR2 YYDKDF (reference sequence). The germline V and J ends were trimmed by 0 bases and 1 base, with 9 bases remaining between them. The CDR3 region has the DNA TGTGCCACCAGCAGAGATCAATACACCCAAGAGACCCAGTACTTC. This codes for CATSRDQYTQETQYF.

This clone has only a few counts. The chain carries TRBV3-1 (or the pseudogene TRBV3-2) and TRBJ2-5, with no clear D. The germline V gene encodes CDR1 LGHDT and CDR2 YNNKEL (reference sequence). Trimming took off 6 bases at V and 3 bases at J, with 11 bases between the two ends. CDR3 length equals 13 residues. The CDR3 region is CASRYRGEETQYF. The CDR3 DNA is TGTGCCAGCAGGTATAGAGGAGAAGAGACCCAGTACTTC.

V usage is TRBV7-3 and J usage is TRBJ2-1, with 9 nucleotides matching TRBD2. Germline lookup yields CDR1 SGHTA and CDR2 FQGTGA. The CDR3 loop spans 15 amino acids. The ends lost 8 bases at V and 9 bases at J; junction bases unmatched: 14. CDR3 nucleotides: TGTGCCAGCGCCGCAGGGCTAGCGGGACGAAGTGAGCAGTTCTTC. It translates to CASAAGLAGRSEQFF.

V usage is TRBV29-1 and J usage is TRBJ2-1; D may match TRBD1 or TRBD2 (5 bases each). There are 13 residues in the CDR3. Trimming removed 7 bases from V and 7 bases from J, with 17 bases in between. Looked up from germline, CDR1 is SQVTM and CDR2 is ANQGSEA. This CDR3 reads CSAGRGAPNEQFF. The CDR3 DNA reads as TGCAGCGCGGGACGTGGAGCGCCTAATGAGCAGTTCTTC.

CDR3 in DNA: TGTGCCAGCAGCCAATTAGCGGGATTTAGCACCGGGGAGCTGTTTTTT. As protein: CASSQLAGFSTGELFF. The rearrangement links TRBV3-1 (or the pseudogene TRBV3-2) to TRBJ2-2; TRBD2 matches at 8 bases. Germline trimming cut 2 bases from V and 4 bases from J; bases unmatched to any gene: 6. The CDR3 spans 16 residues. Germline V lookup: CDR1 LGHDT, CDR2 YNNKEL (reference sequence).

This clone was picked up a small number of times. CDR3 nucleotides: TGTGCCAGTAGTAGGACAGATTATTACACAGATACGCAGTATTTT. This sequence encodes CASSRTDYYTDTQYF. The chain uses TRBV19 and TRBJ2-3; tentatively, D is TRBD1 (6 bases). In germline, CDR1 is LNHDA, CDR2 SQIVND (reference sequence). The length of the CDR3 is 15 residues. V was trimmed by 4 bases and J by 2 bases, leaving 13 bases between them.

J is TRBJ1-6 and V is TRBV9, with a possible D match to TRBD1 (5 bases). The V gene lost 7 bases and the J gene lost 10 bases, with 12 bases spanning the gap. CDR1 SGDLS and CDR2 YYNGEE come from the germline V gene. This CDR3 comprises 12 residues. The CDR3 region is CASGQGQSPLHF. In DNA form, the CDR3 reads TGTGCCAGCGGGCAGGGTCAATCACCCCTCCACTTT.

V usage is TRBV6-5 and J usage is TRBJ1-1; D is unresolved. The germline V gene has CDR1 MNHEY and CDR2 SVGAGI. V shed 6 bases and J shed 4 bases, with 12 bases lying between them. The CDR3 is made up of 13 amino acids. CDR3 sequence: CASSPPGSTEAFF. The CDR3 DNA reads as TGTGCCAGCAGCCCCCCCGGGTCCACTGAAGCTTTCTTT.

The rearrangement uses TRBV6-5 and TRBJ1-2; perhaps TRBD1 as D (5 bases). This CDR3 comprises 11 residues. Germline V gene data show CDR1 as MNHEY and CDR2 as SVGAGI. V lost 2 bases and J lost 8, with 6 bases in between. The CDR3 DNA sequence: TGTGCCAGCAGTTACAGGGGCGGCTACACCTTC. Protein sequence: CASSYRGGYTF.

This clone was seen a handful of times. The chain couples TRBV5-1 to TRBJ1-4, with a tentative D call TRBD1 (5 bases). The germline V gene encodes CDR1 SGHRS and CDR2 YFSETQ. This CDR3 has 15 amino acids. The germline V and J ends were trimmed by 0 bases and 6 bases, with 12 bases remaining between them. The CDR3 region has the DNA TGCGCCAGCAGCTTGGTACCAGGGATGGATGAAAAACTGTTTTTT. Its translation is CASSLVPGMDEKLFF.

The V gene is TRBV6-1, the J gene TRBJ1-5, with D tentatively TRBD1 (5 bases). This CDR3 has 17 amino acids. Germline assignment: CDR1 MNHNS and CDR2 SASEGT. V shed 2 bases and J shed 6 bases, with 20 bases lying between them. The CDR3 protein is CASSEHLTPGGGQPQHF. CDR3 DNA sequence: TGTGCCAGCAGTGAACATCTGACTCCTGGCGGGGGTCAGCCCCAGCATTTT.

This clone has just one count. The CDR3: CASSAGTIRGTNEKLFF. The CDR3, as DNA: TGTGCCAGTAGTGCCGGGACAATCCGAGGGACTAATGAAAAACTGTTTTTT. The chain couples TRBV19 to TRBJ1-4; TRBD1 is a possible D gene (6 bases). Looked up from germline, CDR1 is LNHDA and CDR2 is SQIVND (reference sequence). This CDR3 has 17 residues. V was cut by 5 bases and J by 2 bases, with 18 bases left in between.

This chain uses TRBV18 with TRBJ1-2; 7 nucleotides align to TRBD1. The CDR3 contains 13 residues. J gave up 5 bases and V 6 bases, and 6 bases lay outside the gene matches. In germline, CDR1 is KGHSH, CDR2 LQKENI. CDR3 in DNA: TGTGCCAGCTCCCCGGGACAGACTTATGGCTACACCTTC. Amino acids: CASSPGQTYGYTF.

The table lists this clone with a count of one. The chain carries TRBV29-1 and TRBJ1-1; 9 bases are a match to TRBD1. Germline V gives CDR1 SQVTM, CDR2 ANQGSEA. Trimming took 5 bases from V and 5 from J; bases not matched to a gene: 6. CDR3 length: 13 residues. This CDR3 is CSVKTGGDTEAFF. CDR3 nucleotides: TGCAGCGTTAAAACAGGGGGCGATACTGAAGCTTTCTTT.

This chain uses TRBV6-6 with TRBJ1-1, with 9 nucleotides matching TRBD1. The CDR3 totals 16 residues. Germline V gives CDR1 MNHNY, CDR2 SVGAGI (reference sequence). After removal of 6 bases from V and 7 bases from J, the junction contained 15 bases not matched to a gene. This CDR3 is CASRRSSNRGQSEAFF. The CDR3, as DNA: TGTGCCAGCAGACGTTCCTCTAACAGGGGGCAGAGTGAAGCTTTCTTT.

V is TRBV6-6 and J is TRBJ2-2; D is possibly TRBD1 (5 bases). V dropped 4 bases and J dropped 1 base, with 10 bases sitting between them. Germline CDR1 MNHNY, CDR2 SVGAGI (reference sequence). This CDR3 region has 15 residues. CDR3 amino acids: CASSFDTGNTGELFF. CDR3 in DNA: TGTGCCAGCAGTTTTGATACAGGGAACACCGGGGAGCTGTTTTTT.

The rearrangement joins TRBV9 to TRBJ1-4, with TRBD1 identical over 9 bases. V was pared by 4 bases and J by 8 bases, with 9 bases of the junction left unmatched. The germline gives CDR1 SGDLS, CDR2 YYNGEE. This CDR3 region has 15 residues. Written as DNA, the CDR3 is TGTGCCAGCAGCTCCCGGACAGGGGTTGAGGAAAAACTGTTTTTT. Encoded protein: CASSSRTGVEEKLFF.